This T cell receptor beta chain comes out of a study of identifying expanded T cells in peripheral blood. Only in-frame clones appear in the TCRdb table, and some are missing; sequencing was by immunoSEQ multiplex PCR. The table has 75,000 to 95,000 clones, 85% to 90% seen once. CDR1 and CDR2 (germline): MNHNS, SASEGT. The CDR3 runs to 18 residues. The ends were cut back, 2 bases at V and 6 bases at J, with 25 bases in the middle. The sequence came from a person aged 18 to 70 in good health. The gene calls are TRBV6-1 and TRBJ1-1, with TRBD1 as a possible D gene (6 bases). What was sequenced was blood. Here the CDR3 reads CASSEFRLGGPGTAEAFF. CDR3 DNA sequence: TGTGCCAGCAGTGAATTCAGGCTAGGGGGGCCTGGAACGGCTGAAGCTTTCTTT.